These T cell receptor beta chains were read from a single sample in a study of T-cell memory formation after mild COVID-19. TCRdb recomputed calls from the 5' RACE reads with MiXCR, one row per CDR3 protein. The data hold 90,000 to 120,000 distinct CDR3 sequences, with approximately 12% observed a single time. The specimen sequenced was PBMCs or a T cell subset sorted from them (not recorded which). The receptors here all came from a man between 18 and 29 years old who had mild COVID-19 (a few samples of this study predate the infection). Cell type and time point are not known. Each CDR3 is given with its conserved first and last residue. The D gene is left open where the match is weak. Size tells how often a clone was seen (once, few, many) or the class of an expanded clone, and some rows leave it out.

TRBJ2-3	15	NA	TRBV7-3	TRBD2	CASSFSGGAADTQYF	TGTGCCAGCAGCTTTAGCGGGGGGGCCGCAGATACGCAGTATTTT
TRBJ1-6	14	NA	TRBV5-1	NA	CASSPGEVDSPLHF	TGCGCCAGCTCCCCAGGGGAGGTCGATTCACCCCTCCACTTT
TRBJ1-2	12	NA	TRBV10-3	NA	CAITTSNYGYTF	TGTGCCATCACCACTTCTAACTATGGCTACACCTTC
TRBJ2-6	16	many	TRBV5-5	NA	CASRQVMVSGANVLTF	TGTGCCAGCAGGCAGGTTATGGTCTCTGGGGCCAACGTCCTGACTTTC
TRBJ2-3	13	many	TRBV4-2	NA	CASSDTNTDTQYF	TGTGCCAGCAGTGATACTAACACAGATACGCAGTATTTT
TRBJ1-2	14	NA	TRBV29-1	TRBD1	CSVRTGGSYYGYTF	TGCAGCGTCCGGACAGGGGGAAGCTACTATGGCTACACCTTC
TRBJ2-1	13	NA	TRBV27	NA	CASSFSGSNEQFF	TGTGCCAGCAGTTTTTCAGGGTCCAATGAGCAGTTCTTC
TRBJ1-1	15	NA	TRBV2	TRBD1	CASSDRTGLNTEAFF	TGTGCCAGCAGTGACCGGACAGGGCTGAACACTGAAGCTTTCTTT
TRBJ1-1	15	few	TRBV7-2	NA	CASSLGNMRDTEAFF	TGTGCCAGCAGCTTAGGGAATATGCGGGACACTGAAGCTTTCTTT
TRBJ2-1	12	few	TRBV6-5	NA	CASSYGPNEQFF	TGTGCCAGCAGTTACGGTCCCAATGAGCAGTTCTTC
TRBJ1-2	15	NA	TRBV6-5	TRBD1	CASSYRTGDAYGYTF	TGTGCCAGCAGTTACCGGACAGGGGACGCCTATGGCTACACCTTC
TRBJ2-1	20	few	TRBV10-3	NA	CAISESSLGFGGANYDEQFF	TGTGCCATCAGTGAGTCGAGCCTGGGGTTCGGCGGGGCAAACTACGATGAGCAGTTCTTC
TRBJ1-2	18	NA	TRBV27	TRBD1	CASSLKGTGGGYNYGYTF	TGTGCCAGCAGTTTGAAAGGGACAGGGGGCGGATATAACTATGGCTACACCTTC
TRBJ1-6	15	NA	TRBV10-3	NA	CAISDSVGGFSPLHF	TGTGCCATCAGTGATTCCGTAGGCGGATTTTCACCCCTCCACTTT
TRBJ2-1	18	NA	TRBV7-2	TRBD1	CASSLGRTGYHLQGEQFF	TGTGCCAGCAGCTTAGGTAGGACAGGGTACCACCTTCAGGGTGAGCAGTTCTTC
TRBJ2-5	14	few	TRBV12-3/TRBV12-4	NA	CASRPDDGKETQYF	TGTGCCAGCAGGCCGGACGACGGCAAAGAGACCCAGTACTTC
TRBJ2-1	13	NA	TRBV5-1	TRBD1	CASSWTRGNEQFF	TGCGCCAGCAGCTGGACCAGGGGGAATGAGCAGTTCTTC
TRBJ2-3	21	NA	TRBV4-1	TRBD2	CASSQDYRAGGEDSSGDTQYF	TGCGCCAGCAGCCAAGATTACCGAGCGGGGGGGGAGGATTCTAGTGGAGATACGCAGTATTTT
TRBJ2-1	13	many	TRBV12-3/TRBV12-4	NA	CASSRTVYNEQFF	TGTGCCAGCAGCCGGACAGTTTACAATGAGCAGTTCTTC
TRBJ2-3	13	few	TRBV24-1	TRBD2	CATGGGSTDTQYF	TGTGCCACCGGGGGGGGGAGCACAGATACGCAGTATTTT
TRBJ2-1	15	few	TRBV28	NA	CASSLLRGSYNEQFF	TGTGCCAGCAGTTTATTGAGGGGCTCCTACAATGAGCAGTTCTTC
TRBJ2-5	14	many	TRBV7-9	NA	CASSSQEDQETQYF	TGTGCCAGCAGCTCACAGGAGGACCAAGAGACCCAGTACTTC
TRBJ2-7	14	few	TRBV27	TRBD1	CASRGQGARIGQYF	TGTGCCAGCAGGGGCCAGGGGGCGCGAATTGGGCAGTACTTC
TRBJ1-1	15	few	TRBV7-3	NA	CASSVEGMGTTEAFF	TGTGCCAGCAGCGTTGAGGGGATGGGGACTACTGAAGCTTTCTTT
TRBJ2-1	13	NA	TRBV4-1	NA	CASSQPGLHEQFF	TGCGCCAGCAGCCAGCCGGGCCTCCATGAGCAGTTCTTC
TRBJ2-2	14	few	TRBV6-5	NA	CASSQPFRTGELFF	TGTGCCAGCAGTCAACCCTTTCGGACCGGGGAGCTGTTTTTT
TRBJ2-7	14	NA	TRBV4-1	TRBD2	CASSKVGTTYEQYF	TGCGCCAGCAGCAAAGTGGGGACTACCTACGAGCAGTACTTC
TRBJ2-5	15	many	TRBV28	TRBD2	CASSLTSEFGETQYF	TGTGCCAGCAGTTTGACTAGCGAATTCGGGGAGACCCAGTACTTC
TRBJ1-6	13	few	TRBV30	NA	CAWSTGGSSPLHF	TGTGCCTGGAGTACCGGGGGAAGTTCACCCCTCCACTTT
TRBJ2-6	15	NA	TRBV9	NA	CASRDELSARNVLTF	TGTGCCAGCAGGGACGAGTTGAGCGCCCGCAACGTCCTGACTTTC
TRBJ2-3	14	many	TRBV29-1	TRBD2	CSVERAGSGDTQYF	TGCAGCGTCGAGAGAGCGGGGTCCGGAGATACGCAGTATTTT
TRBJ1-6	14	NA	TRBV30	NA	CAWSVAVGGSPLHF	TGTGCCTGGAGTGTAGCAGTTGGGGGTTCACCCCTCCACTTT
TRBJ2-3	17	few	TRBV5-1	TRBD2	CASSPRTSGGGADTQYF	TGCGCCAGCAGCCCCCGGACTAGCGGGGGTGGTGCAGATACGCAGTATTTT
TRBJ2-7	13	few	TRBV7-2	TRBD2	CASSPAGTYEQYF	TGTGCCAGCAGCCCAGCGGGGACTTACGAGCAGTACTTC
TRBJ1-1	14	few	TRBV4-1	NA	CASSQDSPKDEAFF	TGCGCCAGCAGCCAAGATTCCCCAAAAGACGAAGCTTTCTTT
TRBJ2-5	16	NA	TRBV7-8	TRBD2	CASSPRLAGLGETQYF	TGTGCCAGCAGCCCAAGACTAGCGGGGTTGGGGGAGACCCAGTACTTC
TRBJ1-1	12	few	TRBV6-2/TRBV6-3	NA	CASSYGGSQAFF	TGTGCCAGCAGTTACGGCGGCAGTCAAGCTTTCTTT
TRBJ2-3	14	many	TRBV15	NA	CATSLDRLTDTQYF	TGTGCCACCAGCCTGGACAGACTGACAGATACGCAGTATTTT
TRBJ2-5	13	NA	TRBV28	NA	CASRPQGGETQYF	TGTGCCAGCAGACCACAGGGAGGGGAGACCCAGTACTTC
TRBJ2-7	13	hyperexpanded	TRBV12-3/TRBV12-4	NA	CASSFWTPYEQYF	TGTGCCAGCAGTTTTTGGACACCCTACGAGCAGTACTTC